This T cell receptor beta chain was identified in a study of CD8 T cells in Susac syndrome. RNA amounts of roughly 0.5 to 1 ug underwent reverse transcription with random hexamers. Amplification of TCR beta CDR3 spanned 54 Vbeta and 13 Jbeta via immunoSEQ multiplex PCR. Each CDR3 protein gets one entry after TCRdb re-called the immunoSEQ multiplex PCR reads with MiXCR. The data show about 47,000 distinct CDR3 sequences, more than 85% seen once. V shed 2 bases and J shed 8 bases, with 18 bases lying between them. CDR3 length: 16 residues. CDR1 SEHNR and CDR2 FQNEAQ come from the germline V gene (reference sequence).

The clonotype comes from a human donor in good health. Sequences were obtained from CD8+ T cells from PBMCs. The V call is TRBV7-9, the J call TRBJ2-2; possibly TRBD1 or TRBD2 for D (5 bases each). CDR3 bases: TGTGCCAGCAGCTTAAAGATGGGGACGGCCGCTGGGGAGCTGTTTTTT. Amino acid sequence: CASSLKMGTAAGELFF. Together with reference TRBV7-9 and TRBJ2-2, the CDR3 gives the full variable domain: DTGVSQNPRHKITKRGQNVTFRCDPISEHNRLYWYRQTLGQGPEFLTYFQNEAQLEKSRLLSDRFSAERPKGSFSTLEIQRTEQGDSAMYLCASSLKMGTAAGELFFGEGSRLTVL.